This T cell receptor (beta chain) was captured by sequencing in a study of OX40 agonist ivuxolimab in advanced cancers. Study overall: Of mixed ages from about 20 to 80 and averaging about 56 years, the group was almost 85% male. Whole-study results and caveats: Undetermined was the antigen specificity of the expanded peripheral T cells.

This table comes from immunoSEQ multiplex PCR, and its TCRdb copy is limited to in-frame clones, with some not included. Among roughly 50,000 clones listed, 89% were seen once. Worth noting for this clone: Its matching antigen is unknown.

The clonotype was recovered from an adult with an advanced solid tumor such as melanoma, head and neck, liver or kidney cancer. The starting material was CD4+ or CD8+ T cells sorted from blood, obtained in a trial of the OX40 agonist ivuxolimab.

Here the CDR3 reads CASSELGGQENTEAFF. In DNA, the CDR3 is TGTGCCAGCAGCGAGCTAGGGGGACAGGAGAACACTGAAGCTTTCTTT. The chain couples TRBV9 to TRBJ1-1; 8 bases are shared with TRBD1. Trimming took 3 bases from V and 1 from J; bases not matched to a gene: 8. CDR3 length: 16 amino acids. Germline lookup yields CDR1 SGDLS and CDR2 YYNGEE.